What follows describes a single TCR beta chain. This entry belongs to a study of monozygotic twins with inflammatory bowel disease. CDR3 length: 11 residues. Germline loops: CDR1 SGHKS, CDR2 YYEKEE (reference sequence). TCRdb reprocessed the 5' RACE reads; each CDR3 protein has one entry and no DNA is given. The ten most abundant clones cover around 1.2% of a sample with some 150,000 distinct CDR3 sequences. The V gene is TRBV5-5, the J gene TRBJ2-2. The specimen sequenced was blood. The sequence was obtained from a human donor with ulcerative colitis or Crohn's disease, or a healthy co-twin of an affected twin (not recorded which). CDR3 sequence reads: CASTFTGELFF.